The rows below give T cell receptor beta chains drawn from one sample of a study of graft-versus-host responses after intestinal transplantation. Only in-frame clones appear in the TCRdb table, and some are missing; sequencing was by immunoSEQ multiplex PCR. The table shows over 100,000 clones, with roughly 93% occurring only once. These receptors lack a known antigen. The specimen comprised unstimulated CD4+ T cells sorted from spleen or lymph node cells, sampled before intestinal transplant. Receptors originate from a human donor who received an intestinal transplant. The CDR3 runs from the conserved cysteine through the conserved F or W. The order of the fields is D gene, J gene, V gene, CDR3 length, clone size, CDR3 protein, CDR3 DNA. D genes are given only for firm matches. Expanded clones are given a class, and other clones once, few, many or no size at all.

D: -; J: TRBJ1-1; V: TRBV27; length: 15; size: -; CDR3: CASSLSVAGDTEAFF; DNA: TGTGCCAGCAGTTTATCCGTAGCAGGGGACACTGAAGCTTTCTTT
D: TRBD2; J: TRBJ2-2; V: TRBV4-1; length: 19; size: -; CDR3: CASSPHGTRGQIHTGELFF; DNA: TGCGCCAGCAGTCCCCATGGGACTAGAGGGCAAATACACACCGGGGAGCTGTTTTTT
D: -; J: TRBJ2-2; V: TRBV10-3; length: 15; size: -; CDR3: CATAWAVIPTGELFF; DNA: TGTGCCACAGCATGGGCGGTCATACCCACCGGGGAGCTGTTTTTT
D: -; J: TRBJ1-3; V: TRBV7-8; length: 17; size: once; CDR3: CASSLLRLMSSGNTIYF; DNA: TGTGCCAGCAGCTTATTGAGGCTGATGAGCTCTGGAAACACCATATATTTT
D: -; J: TRBJ2-4; V: TRBV5-4; length: 16; size: -; CDR3: CASSLLGGGAKNIQYF; DNA: TGTGCCAGCAGCTTGTTAGGGGGGGGAGCCAAAAACATTCAGTACTTC
D: -; J: TRBJ1-2; V: TRBV6-5; length: 14; size: -; CDR3: CASSAPGDRSGYTF; DNA: TGTGCCAGCAGCGCTCCGGGAGACCGCTCCGGCTACACCTTC
D: -; J: TRBJ2-3; V: TRBV5-1; length: 16; size: -; CDR3: CASSFWGFSGTDTQYF; DNA: TGCGCCAGCAGCTTTTGGGGATTTAGTGGCACAGATACGCAGTATTTT
D: -; J: TRBJ2-1; V: TRBV11-1; length: 19; size: -; CDR3: CASSPARALHRSSYNEQFF; DNA: TGTGCCAGCAGCCCCGCCCGGGCCCTACATAGGTCGTCCTACAATGAGCAGTTCTTC
D: -; J: TRBJ1-4; V: TRBV12-5; length: 16; size: -; CDR3: CASGLPSPGEGEKLFF; DNA: TGTGCTAGTGGTTTGCCCTCACCAGGGGAAGGTGAAAAACTGTTTTTT
D: TRBD2; J: TRBJ2-3; V: TRBV5-1; length: 15; size: -; CDR3: CASSLGSGITDTQYF; DNA: TGCGCCAGCAGCTTGGGTAGCGGGATAACGGATACGCAGTATTTT
D: -; J: TRBJ2-3; V: TRBV29-1; length: 14; size: -; CDR3: CSVEAGVSTDTQYF; DNA: TGCAGCGTTGAAGCGGGAGTTTCCACAGATACGCAGTATTTT
D: TRBD1; J: TRBJ1-3; V: TRBV29-1; length: 16; size: -; CDR3: CSGRQGQTYSGNTIYF; DNA: TGCAGCGGAAGACAGGGACAGACCTACTCTGGAAACACCATATATTTT
D: -; J: TRBJ1-2; V: TRBV18; length: 17; size: -; CDR3: CASSPQLLQGTNYGYTF; DNA: TGTGCCAGCTCACCACAACTACTACAGGGAACGAACTATGGCTACACCTTC
D: -; J: TRBJ2-1; V: TRBV6-1; length: 15; size: -; CDR3: CASSEARLTRNEQFF; DNA: TGTGCCAGCAGTGAAGCCCGTTTAACGAGGAATGAGCAGTTCTTC
D: -; J: TRBJ2-1; V: TRBV5-8; length: 15; size: -; CDR3: CASSLFTGVPNEQFF; DNA: TGTGCCAGCAGCTTGTTCACGGGAGTCCCCAATGAGCAGTTCTTC
D: -; J: TRBJ2-3; V: TRBV5-1; length: 13; size: -; CDR3: CASREGSTDTQYF; DNA: TGCGCCAGCAGGGAAGGTAGCACAGATACGCAGTATTTT
D: -; J: TRBJ2-5; V: TRBV30; length: 13; size: once; CDR3: CAWSVGGQVTQYF; DNA: TGTGCCTGGAGTGTAGGCGGGCAAGTGACCCAGTACTTC
D: -; J: TRBJ1-2; V: TRBV6-5; length: 14; size: once; CDR3: CASSSNRVGHGYTF; DNA: TGTGCCAGCAGTTCCAACAGGGTCGGACATGGCTACACCTTC
D: -; J: TRBJ1-2; V: TRBV6-4; length: 11; size: -; CDR3: CASTDGRGYTF; DNA: TGTGCCAGCACTGACGGACGGGGCTACACCTTC
D: -; J: TRBJ2-7; V: TRBV14; length: 14; size: -; CDR3: CASSRSGLSYEQYF; DNA: TGTGCCAGCAGCCGGTCCGGCCTCTCCTACGAGCAGTACTTC
D: -; J: TRBJ1-2; V: TRBV10-3; length: 12; size: -; CDR3: CAIRTGTYGYTF; DNA: TGTGCCATCAGGACAGGAACCTATGGCTACACCTTC
D: -; J: TRBJ1-2; V: TRBV29-1; length: 14; size: -; CDR3: CSVAPGDLNYGYTF; DNA: TGCAGCGTGGCCCCAGGGGACCTTAACTATGGCTACACCTTC